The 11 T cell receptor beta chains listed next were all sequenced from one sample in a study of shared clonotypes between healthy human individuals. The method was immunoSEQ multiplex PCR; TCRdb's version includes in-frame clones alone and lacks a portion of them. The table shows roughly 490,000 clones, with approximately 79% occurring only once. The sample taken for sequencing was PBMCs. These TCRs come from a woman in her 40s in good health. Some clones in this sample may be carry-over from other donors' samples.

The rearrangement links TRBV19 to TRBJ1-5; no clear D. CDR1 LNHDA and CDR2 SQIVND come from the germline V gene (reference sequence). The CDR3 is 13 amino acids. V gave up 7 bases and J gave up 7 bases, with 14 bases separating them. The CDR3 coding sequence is TGTGCCAGTAAGGGCAGGCCGGAGCAGCCCCAGCATTTT. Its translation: CASKGRPEQPQHF.

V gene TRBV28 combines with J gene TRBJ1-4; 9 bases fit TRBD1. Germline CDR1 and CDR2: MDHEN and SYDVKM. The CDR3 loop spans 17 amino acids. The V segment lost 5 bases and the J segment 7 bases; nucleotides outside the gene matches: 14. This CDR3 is CASSTLSPGQGGEKLFF. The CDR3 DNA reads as TGTGCCAGCAGTACCCTATCTCCGGGACAGGGCGGTGAAAAACTGTTTTTT.

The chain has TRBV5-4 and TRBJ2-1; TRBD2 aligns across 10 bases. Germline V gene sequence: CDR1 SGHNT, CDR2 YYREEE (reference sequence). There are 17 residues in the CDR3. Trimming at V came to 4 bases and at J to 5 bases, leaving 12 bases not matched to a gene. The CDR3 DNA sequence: TGTGCCAGCAGCAAGGAAGTAGGACTAGCGGCCCACAATGAGCAGTTCTTC. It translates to CASSKEVGLAAHNEQFF.

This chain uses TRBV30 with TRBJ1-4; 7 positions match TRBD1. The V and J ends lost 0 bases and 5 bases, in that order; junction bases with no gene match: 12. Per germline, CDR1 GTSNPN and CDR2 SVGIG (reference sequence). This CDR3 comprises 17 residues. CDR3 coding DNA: TGTGCCTGGAGTGTAGGGGGGTTTGGACAGGAAAATGAAAAACTGTTTTTT. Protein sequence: CAWSVGGFGQENEKLFF. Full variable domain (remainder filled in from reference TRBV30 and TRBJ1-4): SQTIHQWPATLVQPVGSPLSLECTVEGTSNPNLYWYRQAAGRGLQLLFYSVGIGQISSEVPQNLSASRPQDRQFILSSKKLLLSDSGFYLCAWSVGGFGQENEKLFFGSGTQLSVL.

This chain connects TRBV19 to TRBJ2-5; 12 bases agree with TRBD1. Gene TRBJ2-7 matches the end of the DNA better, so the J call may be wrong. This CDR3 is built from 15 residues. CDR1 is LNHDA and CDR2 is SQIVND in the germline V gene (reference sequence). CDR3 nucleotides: TGTGCCAGTAGTATCCCGGGGACAGGGGGCTCCGAGCAGTACTTC. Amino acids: CASSIPGTGGSEQYF.

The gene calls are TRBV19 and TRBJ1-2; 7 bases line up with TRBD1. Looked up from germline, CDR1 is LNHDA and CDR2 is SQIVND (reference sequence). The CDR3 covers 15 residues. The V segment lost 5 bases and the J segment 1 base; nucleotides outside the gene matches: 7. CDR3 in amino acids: CASSPGQGVNYGYTF. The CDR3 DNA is TGTGCCAGTAGTCCCGGCCAGGGGGTTAACTATGGCTACACCTTC.

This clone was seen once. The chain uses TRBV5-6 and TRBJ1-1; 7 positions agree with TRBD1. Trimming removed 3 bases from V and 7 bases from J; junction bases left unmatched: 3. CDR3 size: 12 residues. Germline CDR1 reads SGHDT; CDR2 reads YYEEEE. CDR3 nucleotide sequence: TGTGCCAGCAGCTGGGGACAGAGTGAAGCTTTCTTT. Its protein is CASSWGQSEAFF.

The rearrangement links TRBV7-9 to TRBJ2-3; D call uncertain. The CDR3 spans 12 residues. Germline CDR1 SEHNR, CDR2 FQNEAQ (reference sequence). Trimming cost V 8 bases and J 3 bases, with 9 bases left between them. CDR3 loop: CASSVATDTQYF. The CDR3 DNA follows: TGTGCCAGCTCGGTAGCTACAGATACGCAGTATTTT.

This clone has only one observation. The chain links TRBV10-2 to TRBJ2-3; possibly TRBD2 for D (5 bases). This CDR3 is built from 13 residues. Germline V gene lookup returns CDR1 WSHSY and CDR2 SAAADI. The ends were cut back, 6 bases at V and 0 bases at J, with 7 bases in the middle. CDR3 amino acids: CASRAASTDTQYF. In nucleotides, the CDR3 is TGCGCCAGCAGAGCGGCTAGCACAGATACGCAGTATTTT.

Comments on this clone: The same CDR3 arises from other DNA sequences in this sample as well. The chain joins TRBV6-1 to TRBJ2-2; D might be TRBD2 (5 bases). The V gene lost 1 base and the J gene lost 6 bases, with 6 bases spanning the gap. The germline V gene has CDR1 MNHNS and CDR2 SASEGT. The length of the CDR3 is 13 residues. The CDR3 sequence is CASSEGGPGELFF. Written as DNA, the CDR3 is TGTGCCAGCAGTGAAGGAGGGCCCGGGGAGCTGTTTTTT.

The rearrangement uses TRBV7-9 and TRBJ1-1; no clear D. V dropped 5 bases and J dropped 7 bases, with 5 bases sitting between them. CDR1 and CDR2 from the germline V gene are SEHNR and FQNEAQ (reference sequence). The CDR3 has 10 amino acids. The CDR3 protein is CASSKIEAFF. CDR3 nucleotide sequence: TGTGCCAGCAGCAAAATTGAAGCTTTCTTT.